One and the same sample provided the 6 T cell receptor beta chains below, sequenced in a study of cytomegalovirus exposure and HLA in healthy donors. PCR was performed using 60 Vbeta and 13 Jbeta primers. The method was immunoSEQ multiplex PCR; TCRdb's version includes in-frame clones alone and lacks a portion of them. Of 200,000 to 250,000 clones listed, around 73% are singletons. The sequencing input was PBMCs. The receptors here all came from a male donor in good health and CMV-seronegative.

The rearrangement uses TRBV27 and TRBJ2-7; D is ambiguous. The CDR3 loop spans 13 amino acids. V gave up 3 bases and J gave up 0 bases, with 6 bases separating them. Per the germline V gene, CDR1 is MNHEY and CDR2 is SMNVEV (reference sequence). The CDR3 sequence: CASSFAGSYEQYF. The CDR3 nucleotides read TGTGCCAGCAGTTTCGCAGGCTCCTACGAGCAGTACTTC.

This sequence joins TRBV5-1 and TRBJ2-1, with D uncertain. The germline gives CDR1 SGHRS, CDR2 YFSETQ. This CDR3 contains 13 residues. V gave up 0 bases and J gave up 1 base, with 2 bases separating them. The CDR3 here is CASSLASYNEQFF. The CDR3 nucleotides are TGCGCCAGCAGCTTGGCATCCTACAATGAGCAGTTCTTC. Full variable domain (outside the CDR3, taken from reference TRBV5-1 and TRBJ2-1): KAGVTQTPRYLIKTRGQQVTLSCSPISGHRSVSWYQQTPGQGLQFLFEYFSETQRNKGNFPGRFSGRQFSNSRSEMNVSTLELGDSALYLCASSLASYNEQFFGPGTRLTVL.

Notes on this clone: Other DNA sequences in this sample translate to the same CDR3. V is TRBV27 and J is TRBJ2-3; D is possibly TRBD2 (6 bases). The CDR3 totals 15 residues. CDR1 MNHEY and CDR2 SMNVEV come from the germline V gene (reference sequence). V lost 5 bases and J 0 bases, leaving 12 bases between the germline ends. CDR3 sequence (DNA): TGTGCCAGCAGTCCCGGACTACCGAGCACAGATACGCAGTATTTT. This translates into CASSPGLPSTDTQYF.

This clone was picked up a small number of times. The chain couples TRBV6-5 to TRBJ1-5; D is ambiguous. The CDR3 length is 14 residues. The V end was cut by 0 bases, the J end by 6 bases, with 9 bases between. The V gene's germline CDR1 is MNHEY and CDR2 SVGAGI. CDR3: CASSYSTSGQPQHF. The CDR3 DNA is TGTGCCAGCAGTTACTCGACGTCGGGTCAGCCCCAGCATTTT.

The count of this clone is one. The chain carries TRBV2 and TRBJ1-2; 8 nucleotides match TRBD1. This CDR3 region has 17 residues. Germline assignment: CDR1 SNHLY and CDR2 FYNNEI. Trimming removed 3 bases from V and 4 bases from J; junction bases left unmatched: 13. Here the CDR3 reads CASSDTGGLSISYGYTF. The DNA for the CDR3 is TGTGCCAGCAGTGATACAGGGGGTCTATCTATAAGCTATGGCTACACCTTC.

The chain has TRBV6-5 and TRBJ2-5, with D possibly being TRBD2 (5 bases). The DNA end lines up better with TRBJ2-7; the J call may be wrong. The CDR3 has 14 amino acids. Germline V gene sequence: CDR1 MNHEY, CDR2 SVGAGI. The DNA for the CDR3 is TGTGCCAGCAGTTTTGGACTCCCCTCCTACGAGCAGTACTTC. Amino acids: CASSFGLPSYEQYF.